The 31 T cell receptor beta chains below come from one sample, sequenced in a study of blood T cell repertoires in COVID-19. Using immunoSEQ multiplex PCR, the repertoire was profiled, and TCRdb retains in-frame clones only, with some absent. The sample consists of under 250,000 clones, roughly four fifths of them appearing once. Specimen: peripheral blood. The receptors were gathered from an elderly man with acute or convalescent COVID-19.

This clone occurred once. The V call is TRBV2, the J call TRBJ2-7; 8 nucleotides align to TRBD1. J lost 1 base, V lost 2 bases, and 4 bases had no gene match. The CDR3 runs to 15 residues. CDR1 is SNHLY, CDR2 FYNNEI, per germline. The CDR3 nucleotides are TGTGCCAGCAGTGAAAGGGACAGGACATCCTACGAGCAGTACTTC. Its protein product is CASSERDRTSYEQYF.

CDR3 coding DNA: TGCGCCAGCAGCTTGGCTTCCGGGACAGGGATTGTATACGGCTACACCTTC. Protein sequence: CASSLASGTGIVYGYTF. The rearrangement uses TRBV5-1 and TRBJ1-2; 9 bases are a match to TRBD1. There are 17 residues in the CDR3. V shed 0 bases, J shed 8 bases, and the junction held 14 bases outside the gene matches. CDR1 is SGHRS and CDR2 is YFSETQ in the germline V gene.

The CDR3 bases are TGTGCCAGCAGCTCCGTCGTGCGTAGGACTAGCGGTCCCTACGAGCAGTACTTC. Translation: CASSSVVRRTSGPYEQYF. The chain has TRBV13 and TRBJ2-7; 10 positions match TRBD2. Trimming removed 4 bases from V and 2 bases from J; junction bases left unmatched: 14. Looked up from germline, CDR1 is PRHDT and CDR2 is FYEKMQ (reference sequence). The CDR3 runs to 18 residues.

The chain recombines TRBV29-1 with TRBJ2-1; a possible D gene is TRBD2 (6 bases). Germline values: CDR1 SQVTM, CDR2 ANQGSEA. The CDR3 runs 13 residues. Trimming pared 1 base from V and 7 bases from J, leaving 11 bases between. CDR3 protein: CSVEGGAGNEQFF. The CDR3 DNA reads TGCAGCGTTGAAGGGGGCGCGGGAAATGAGCAGTTCTTC.

The chain is built from TRBV7-2 and TRBJ1-6; TRBD1 is a possible D gene (6 bases). V shed 3 bases and J shed 7 bases, with 19 bases lying between them. Germline loops: CDR1 SGHTA, CDR2 FQGNSA. CDR3 length: 17 residues. CDR3 sequence (DNA): TGTGCCAGCAGCTTGACTATTACCGGGACACGAAATTCACCCCTCCACTTT. Translated: CASSLTITGTRNSPLHF.

The chain joins TRBV27 to TRBJ1-1, with 7 nucleotides matching TRBD1. Trimming cost V 7 bases and J 5 bases; bases outside gene matches: 13. In germline, CDR1 is MNHEY, CDR2 SMNVEV (reference sequence). This CDR3 region has 15 residues. Here the CDR3 DNA reads TGTGCCAGCATCCCGGGAGGGGGCGCAGGGACTGAAGCTTTCTTT. Translation gives CASIPGGGAGTEAFF.

The chain has TRBV19 and TRBJ1-6; tentative D call: TRBD1 (5 bases). Germline-derived CDR1 and CDR2 are LNHDA and SQIVND (reference sequence). This CDR3 is built from 16 residues. Trimming left V 3 bases short and J 0 bases short, with 9 bases between. Here the CDR3 DNA reads TGTGCCAGTAGTATTACTGACAGCTCCTATAATTCACCCCTCCACTTT. This sequence encodes CASSITDSSYNSPLHF.

This chain links TRBV6-5 with TRBJ1-5; tentatively, D is TRBD1 (6 bases). Trimming cost V 5 bases and J 5 bases, with 13 bases left between them. CDR1 is MNHEY and CDR2 is SVGAGI in the germline V gene. The CDR3 covers 14 residues. The CDR3 sequence: CASSPGGAHQPQHF. The CDR3 DNA is TGTGCCAGCAGTCCGGGGGGGGCTCATCAGCCCCAGCATTTT.

This clone was observed a single time. The rearrangement joins TRBV2 to TRBJ2-3; 12 nucleotides match TRBD2. The germline V gene has CDR1 SNHLY and CDR2 FYNNEI. The J segment lost 5 bases and the V segment lost 7 bases, leaving 10 bases of the junction unmatched. The CDR3 contains 16 residues. The CDR3 region is CASTTLAGGLGDTQYF. CDR3 coding DNA: TGTGCCAGCACCACCCTAGCGGGGGGGCTCGGAGATACGCAGTATTTT.

This clone turned up a few times. This chain joins TRBV9 and TRBJ2-3, with D possibly matching TRBD2 (5 bases). Trimming took 0 bases from V and 6 from J, leaving 8 bases between them. Germline V lookup: CDR1 SGDLS, CDR2 YYNGEE. CDR3 size: 13 residues. DNA of the CDR3: TGTGCCAGCAGCGTAGGGGCGGGTGATACGCAGTATTTT. Translating gives CASSVGAGDTQYF.

This clone was counted a single time. This chain links TRBV7-9 with TRBJ2-2; TRBD2 might be the D (5 bases). The V and J ends lost 2 bases and 1 base respectively, with 8 bases between them. The CDR3 totals 15 residues. The germline gives CDR1 SEHNR, CDR2 FQNEAQ (reference sequence). The CDR3 bases are TGTGCCAGCAGCTTACCCAGCGGGAACACCGGGGAGCTGTTTTTT. Amino acids: CASSLPSGNTGELFF.

The genes are TRBV11-2 and TRBJ2-2; 13 positions match TRBD2. CDR3 size: 19 residues. Germline-derived CDR1 and CDR2 are SGHAT and FQNNGV. The ends lost 5 bases at V and 3 bases at J; junction bases unmatched: 12. The CDR3 nucleotides read TGTGCCAGCAGCGCGACTAGCGGGAGGCCCTTAGGAGACACCGGGGAGCTGTTTTTT. Its translation is CASSATSGRPLGDTGELFF.

Remarks on this clone: A much larger clone lies one base from this, so it may be a read error. This rearrangement joins TRBV27 to TRBJ2-7, with 7 bases aligning to TRBD1. The CDR3 loop spans 15 amino acids. The V gene's germline CDR1 is MNHEY and CDR2 SMNVEV (reference sequence). V dropped 7 bases and J dropped 2; count of bases not matched to a gene: 11. The CDR3 region is CASIKIGGRTYEQYF. Written as DNA, the CDR3 is TGTGCCAGCATAAAAATAGGGGGCCGGACCTACGAGCAGTACTTC.

The chain links TRBV19 to TRBJ1-5, with 9 nucleotides matching TRBD1. The germline V gene has CDR1 LNHDA and CDR2 SQIVND (reference sequence). The V gene end was trimmed by 10 bases and the J gene end by 0 bases; junction bases not matched to a gene: 10. CDR3 length: 16 residues. The DNA for the CDR3 is TGTGCCACCAATCGACAGGGGGTCTATAGCAATCAGCCCCAGCATTTT. Translation: CATNRQGVYSNQPQHF.

This chain joins TRBV7-9 and TRBJ2-5, with D perhaps TRBD1 (5 bases). CDR1 is SEHNR, CDR2 FQNEAQ, per germline (reference sequence). The CDR3 sequence is 10 residues long. V was pared by 9 bases and J by 5 bases, with 7 bases between. The DNA for the CDR3 is TGTGCCAGTTCAGGGGAGACCCAGTACTTC. Translated: CASSGETQYF.

The chain has TRBV6-5 and TRBJ1-2; the D gene is possibly TRBD1 (5 bases). The CDR3 sequence is 12 residues long. Germline loops: CDR1 MNHEY, CDR2 SVGAGI. Trimming shortened V by 8 bases and J by 1 base, and 8 bases separated the two germline ends. The CDR3 is CASDRLNYGYTF. The DNA for the CDR3 is TGTGCCAGCGACAGACTTAACTATGGCTACACCTTC.

The J gene is TRBJ2-2, the V gene TRBV24-1, with 9 bases fitting TRBD1. With 4 bases clipped from V and 4 bases from J, the junction kept 9 bases outside the gene matches. The CDR3 spans 17 residues. Germline values: CDR1 KGHDR, CDR2 SFDVKD. This CDR3 reads CATSDSPGQGSTGELFF. In DNA, the CDR3 is TGTGCCACCAGTGACTCGCCGGGACAGGGCTCCACCGGGGAGCTGTTTTTT.

This chain joins TRBV5-1 and TRBJ2-7, with 10 bases that match TRBD1. The CDR3 is made up of 15 amino acids. Trimming cost V 3 bases and J 5 bases; bases outside gene matches: 8. Germline V gives CDR1 SGHRS, CDR2 YFSETQ. This chain's CDR3 is CASSYGQGGMNEQYF. The CDR3 nucleotides are TGCGCCAGCAGCTACGGACAGGGGGGTATGAACGAGCAGTACTTC.

In regard to this clone: The sample contains more than one DNA sequence encoding this CDR3. V gene TRBV27 combines with J gene TRBJ2-4; weak D call: TRBD2 (6 bases). The CDR3 covers 15 residues. V gave up 3 bases and J gave up 1 base, with 10 bases separating them. The germline V gene has CDR1 MNHEY and CDR2 SMNVEV (reference sequence). CDR3 sequence reads: CASSFGGLAKNIQYF. The CDR3, as DNA: TGTGCCAGCAGTTTTGGGGGACTTGCCAAAAACATTCAGTACTTC.

The CDR3 region is CASSDLGRRVNEQFF. CDR3 coding DNA: TGTGCCAGCAGTGACCTAGGCAGGAGGGTCAATGAGCAGTTCTTC. The rearrangement uses TRBV2 and TRBJ2-1, with TRBD2 as a possible D gene (6 bases). CDR1 and CDR2 (germline): SNHLY, FYNNEI. With 3 bases removed from V and 6 bases from J, the gap between germline ends came to 15 bases. The CDR3 has 15 residues. The variable domain in full, completed from reference TRBV2 and TRBJ2-1, reads EPEVTQTPSHQVTQMGQEVILRCVPISNHLYFYWYRQILGQKVEFLVSFYNNEISEKSEIFDDQFSVERPDGSNFTLKIRSTKLEDSAMYFCASSDLGRRVNEQFFGPGTRLTVL.

There are many counts of this clone. The rearrangement links TRBV6-5 to TRBJ1-4, with a weak D call TRBD1 (6 bases). V gave up 6 bases and J gave up 10 bases, with 9 bases separating them. Germline CDR1 and CDR2: MNHEY and SVGAGI. The CDR3 is 11 residues long. The CDR3 DNA is TGTGCCAGCAGAACAGGGTTAAAACTGTTTTTT. Residues: CASRTGLKLFF.

This clone was counted only a few times. For the CDR3, the DNA is TGTGCCAGCCCAAAAGAATCGGACACTGAAGCTTTCTTT. This encodes CASPKESDTEAFF. The chain uses TRBV12-3 or TRBV12-4 and TRBJ1-1; no definite D call. The CDR3 runs to 13 residues. V was cut by 8 bases and J by 3 bases, with 13 bases left in between.

This clone was detected ten times or more. The gene calls are TRBV5-1 and TRBJ1-2, with TRBD1 matching over 7 bases. V trimming: 4 bases; J trimming: 3 bases; junction bases outside the gene matches: 0. The germline CDR1 and CDR2 sequences are SGHRS and YFSETQ. The CDR3 sequence is 12 residues long. The DNA for the CDR3 is TGCGCCAGCAGCACAGGGGACTATGGCTACACCTTC. Translation: CASSTGDYGYTF.

This clone has just one count. The V call is TRBV6-1, the J call TRBJ1-4; 8 bases are a match to TRBD1. The CDR3 is 20 amino acids. J gave up 0 bases and V 3 bases, and 15 bases lay outside the gene matches. Germline V gene lookup returns CDR1 MNHNS and CDR2 SASEGT. CDR3 sequence reads: CASSDVFRDRKPATNEKLFF. CDR3 coding DNA: TGTGCCAGCAGTGATGTTTTCCGGGACAGGAAGCCTGCAACTAATGAAAAACTGTTTTTT.

This rearrangement joins TRBV6-5 to TRBJ1-4; 9 bases line up with TRBD1. The germline CDR1 and CDR2 sequences are MNHEY and SVGAGI. This CDR3 is 15 amino acids long. After removal of 2 bases from V and 7 bases from J, the junction contained 5 bases not matched to a gene. The CDR3 bases are TGTGCCAGCAGTTACGGAACAGGGGGCGGTGAAAAACTGTTTTTT. This codes for CASSYGTGGGEKLFF.

This chain's CDR3 is CASSRYSSNQPQHF. CDR3 coding DNA: TGTGCCAGCAGCCGTTACAGTTCTAATCAGCCCCAGCATTTT. The J gene is TRBJ1-5, the V gene TRBV7-2; no definite D call. Germline-derived CDR1 and CDR2 are SGHTA and FQGNSA. This CDR3 is 14 amino acids long. V was pared by 5 bases and J by 4 bases, with 12 bases between.

J is TRBJ2-1 and V is TRBV7-9; TRBD2 aligns across 9 bases. This CDR3 has 11 amino acids. Per the germline V gene, CDR1 is SEHNR and CDR2 is FQNEAQ (reference sequence). CDR3 sequence (DNA): TGTGCGACCATCGGGACTAGCATTAAGTTCTTC. This codes for CATIGTSIKFF. The full variable domain, rest sourced from reference TRBV7-9 and TRBJ2-1, is DTGVSQNPRHKITKRGQNVTFRCDPISEHNRLYWYRQTLGQGPEFLTYFQNEAQLEKSRLLSDRFSAERPKGSFSTLEIQRTEQGDSAMYLCATIGTSIKFFGPGTRLTVL.

This chain joins TRBV30 and TRBJ2-3; D remains ambiguous. The CDR3 is 13 amino acids. The ends were cut back, 3 bases at V and 0 bases at J, with 7 bases in the middle. Germline assignment: CDR1 GTSNPN and CDR2 SVGIG (reference sequence). CDR3 sequence (DNA): TGTGCCTGGAGGGCCCCCAGCACAGATACGCAGTATTTT. This encodes CAWRAPSTDTQYF.

The chain recombines TRBV19 with TRBJ2-3; possibly TRBD2 for D (5 bases). Germline CDR1 and CDR2: LNHDA and SQIVND (reference sequence). Trimming took 11 bases from V and 4 from J, leaving 22 bases between them. The CDR3 length is 15 residues. Written as DNA, the CDR3 is TGTGCCTCTCGGCGGGCGACCCCCGGCCCAGATACGCAGTATTTT. It encodes CASRRATPGPDTQYF.

This chain connects TRBV28 to TRBJ1-4; no definite D call. V lost 7 bases, J lost 8 bases, and 17 bases lay in between. CDR1 and CDR2 (germline): MDHEN, SYDVKM. The CDR3 length is 14 residues. As DNA, the CDR3 is TGTGCCAGCATTCAAGGCTGGGCAAGGGAAAAACTGTTTTTT. Translated: CASIQGWAREKLFF.

The chain combines TRBV5-6 with TRBJ1-4, with TRBD1 identical over 7 bases. There are 15 residues in the CDR3. Germline-derived CDR1 and CDR2 are SGHDT and YYEEEE. V lost 2 bases, J lost 4 bases, and 5 bases stayed unmatched. CDR3 DNA: TGTGCCAGCAGCTTAAGACAGGGCCTTAATGAAAAACTGTTTTTT. The encoded protein is CASSLRQGLNEKLFF.